Sequencing of this T cell receptor beta chain was carried out in a study of T-cell memory formation after mild COVID-19. A 5'RACE reaction primed in the constant segment made cDNA libraries of TCR alpha and TCR beta, and these carried sample barcodes and UMIs. TCRdb re-called the 5' RACE reads through MiXCR, storing one row per CDR3 protein. The sample lists 450,000 or so distinct CDR3 sequences, around a quarter occurring once. The V gene lost 2 bases and the J gene lost 1 base, with 8 bases spanning the gap. The length of the CDR3 is 14 residues. The V gene is TRBV12-3 or TRBV12-4, the J gene TRBJ1-1; D unclear. Sequenced sample: PBMCs or a T cell subset sorted from them (not recorded which). The sequence was collected from an adult woman who had mild COVID-19 (a few samples of this study predate the infection). Cell type and time point are not known. Here the CDR3 DNA reads TGTGCCAGCAGTTTACAGGTCCCGAACACTGAAGCTTTCTTT. Translation: CASSLQVPNTEAFF.